The subject of this entry is one T cell receptor (beta chain). These data are taken from a study of T cell changes during pregnancy in multiple sclerosis. The assay was immunoSEQ multiplex PCR, and TCRdb's table has in-frame clones only and misses some. The sample holds about 59,000 clones; about 90% are singletons and the top ten take approximately 6.5%. The CDR3 length is 17 residues. Germline V gene data show CDR1 as MGHRA and CDR2 as YSYEKL. The V gene end was trimmed by 0 bases and the J gene end by 0 bases; junction bases not matched to a gene: 7. This chain connects TRBV4-1 to TRBJ2-5; TRBD1 matches at 7 bases. The sample was peripheral blood, taken in the third trimester of pregnancy. The receptor's source is a female donor in good health, enrolled as a control in a pregnancy study. As DNA, the CDR3 is TGCGCCAGCAGCCAAGATGGGGGACAGAACTACCAAGAGACCCAGTACTTC. It codes for CASSQDGGQNYQETQYF.